A selection of T cell receptor beta chains follows, all from one sample in a study of cytomegalovirus exposure and HLA in healthy donors. Sequenced by immunoSEQ multiplex PCR; TCRdb stores in-frame clones only, minus some. The sample includes 150,000 to 200,000 clones, 65% to 85% seen only once; the top ten take 2.5% to 3%. The sequenced material came from PBMCs. These receptors were collected from a woman between 45 and 65 years old in good health and CMV-seropositive. Both conserved end residues are part of each CDR3. The order of the fields is J gene, V gene, clone size, D gene, CDR3 protein, CDR3 DNA. D genes are given only for firm matches. Rows give clone size only sometimes, using once, few, many, or a class for an expanded clone.

J gene: TRBJ1-5; V gene: TRBV6-1; clone size: .; D gene: TRBD1; CDR3 protein: CASTLTGAVGPQHF; CDR3 DNA: TGTGCCAGCACCCTGACAGGGGCGGTTGGGCCCCAGCATTTT
J gene: TRBJ2-4; V gene: TRBV5-6; clone size: .; D gene: .; CDR3 protein: CASSFRGAKNIQYF; CDR3 DNA: TGTGCCAGCAGCTTCAGAGGCGCCAAAAACATTCAGTACTTC
J gene: TRBJ2-2; V gene: TRBV27; clone size: few; D gene: TRBD2; CDR3 protein: CASSPPGLAGANTGELFF; CDR3 DNA: TGTGCCAGCAGTCCGCCGGGACTAGCGGGGGCGAACACCGGGGAGCTGTTTTTT
J gene: TRBJ1-1; V gene: TRBV5-1; clone size: .; D gene: .; CDR3 protein: CASSLPGTEAFF; CDR3 DNA: TGCGCCAGCAGCTTACCGGGCACTGAAGCTTTCTTT
J gene: TRBJ1-6; V gene: TRBV2; clone size: .; D gene: TRBD1; CDR3 protein: CASRIGQAGSPLHF; CDR3 DNA: TGTGCCAGCAGAATCGGACAGGCAGGCTCACCCCTCCACTTT
J gene: TRBJ1-6; V gene: TRBV18; clone size: .; D gene: TRBD1; CDR3 protein: CASSPGTGWIWPLHF; CDR3 DNA: TGTGCCAGCTCACCAGGGACAGGGTGGATTTGGCCCCTCCACTTT
J gene: TRBJ2-7; V gene: TRBV10-1; clone size: .; D gene: TRBD1; CDR3 protein: CASSSGQGAGEQYF; CDR3 DNA: TGCGCCAGCAGTTCCGGACAGGGGGCGGGCGAGCAGTACTTC
J gene: TRBJ1-4; V gene: TRBV9; clone size: .; D gene: .; CDR3 protein: CASSRMPGSAGEKLFF; CDR3 DNA: TGTGCCAGCAGTCGAATGCCCGGGTCTGCGGGTGAAAAACTGTTTTTT
J gene: TRBJ2-6; V gene: TRBV5-1; clone size: .; D gene: .; CDR3 protein: CASKNGVFSGANVLTF; CDR3 DNA: TGCGCCAGCAAGAACGGGGTATTCTCTGGGGCCAACGTCCTGACTTTC
J gene: TRBJ1-6; V gene: TRBV5-4; clone size: few; D gene: TRBD1; CDR3 protein: CASSPSGQGSSYNSPLHF; CDR3 DNA: TGTGCCAGCAGCCCTTCCGGACAGGGGAGCTCCTATAATTCACCCCTCCACTTT
J gene: TRBJ2-5; V gene: TRBV7-3; clone size: .; D gene: .; CDR3 protein: CASSLAWRPGETQYF; CDR3 DNA: TGTGCCAGCAGCTTAGCATGGAGGCCCGGGGAGACCCAGTACTTC
J gene: TRBJ2-7; V gene: TRBV5-1; clone size: .; D gene: .; CDR3 protein: CASSVTGNSYEQYF; CDR3 DNA: TGCGCCAGCAGCGTCACAGGGAACTCCTACGAGCAGTACTTC
J gene: TRBJ2-7; V gene: TRBV29-1; clone size: .; D gene: .; CDR3 protein: CSVETPAHPVSGQYF; CDR3 DNA: TGCAGCGTTGAAACCCCCGCTCACCCTGTATCCGGGCAGTACTTC
J gene: TRBJ1-2; V gene: TRBV6-6; clone size: .; D gene: .; CDR3 protein: CASSYERSGAAGYTF; CDR3 DNA: TGTGCCAGCAGTTATGAAAGGTCGGGAGCGGCTGGCTACACCTTC
J gene: TRBJ2-5; V gene: TRBV12-5; clone size: .; D gene: TRBD1; CDR3 protein: CASGSHRDRVGLRETQYF; CDR3 DNA: TGTGCTAGTGGTTCCCACCGGGACAGGGTTGGGCTCCGAGAGACCCAGTACTTC
J gene: TRBJ2-1; V gene: TRBV7-8; clone size: .; D gene: .; CDR3 protein: CASSYTYNNEQFF; CDR3 DNA: TGTGCCAGCAGCTATACATACAACAATGAGCAGTTCTTC
J gene: TRBJ2-3; V gene: TRBV5-4; clone size: few; D gene: TRBD2; CDR3 protein: CASSSQGPGGADTQYF; CDR3 DNA: TGTGCCAGCAGCTCCCAGGGACCGGGGGGGGCAGATACGCAGTATTTT
J gene: TRBJ1-3; V gene: TRBV9; clone size: few; D gene: TRBD1; CDR3 protein: CASSPNRGSGNTIYF; CDR3 DNA: TGTGCCAGCAGCCCCAACAGGGGCTCTGGAAACACCATATATTTT
J gene: TRBJ1-4; V gene: TRBV5-1; clone size: once; D gene: .; CDR3 protein: CASSLQGPNEKLFF; CDR3 DNA: TGCGCCAGCAGCTTGCAGGGGCCTAATGAAAAACTGTTTTTT
J gene: TRBJ2-3; V gene: TRBV5-8; clone size: .; D gene: TRBD2; CDR3 protein: CASSSGTSTLTDTQYF; CDR3 DNA: TGTGCCAGCAGCTCCGGGACTAGCACTCTCACAGATACGCAGTATTTT
J gene: TRBJ2-1; V gene: TRBV7-9; clone size: .; D gene: TRBD1; CDR3 protein: CASSRTGAAYNEQFF; CDR3 DNA: TGTGCCAGCAGCCGAACAGGGGCCGCCTACAATGAGCAGTTCTTC
J gene: TRBJ1-1; V gene: TRBV6-1; clone size: .; D gene: TRBD1; CDR3 protein: CASRDRGRVTEAFF; CDR3 DNA: TGTGCCAGCAGGGACAGGGGGCGGGTCACTGAAGCTTTCTTT
J gene: TRBJ2-3; V gene: TRBV7-3; clone size: .; D gene: .; CDR3 protein: CASSPAGGARTDTQYF; CDR3 DNA: TGTGCCAGCAGCCCCGCGGGTGGAGCCCGCACAGATACGCAGTATTTT